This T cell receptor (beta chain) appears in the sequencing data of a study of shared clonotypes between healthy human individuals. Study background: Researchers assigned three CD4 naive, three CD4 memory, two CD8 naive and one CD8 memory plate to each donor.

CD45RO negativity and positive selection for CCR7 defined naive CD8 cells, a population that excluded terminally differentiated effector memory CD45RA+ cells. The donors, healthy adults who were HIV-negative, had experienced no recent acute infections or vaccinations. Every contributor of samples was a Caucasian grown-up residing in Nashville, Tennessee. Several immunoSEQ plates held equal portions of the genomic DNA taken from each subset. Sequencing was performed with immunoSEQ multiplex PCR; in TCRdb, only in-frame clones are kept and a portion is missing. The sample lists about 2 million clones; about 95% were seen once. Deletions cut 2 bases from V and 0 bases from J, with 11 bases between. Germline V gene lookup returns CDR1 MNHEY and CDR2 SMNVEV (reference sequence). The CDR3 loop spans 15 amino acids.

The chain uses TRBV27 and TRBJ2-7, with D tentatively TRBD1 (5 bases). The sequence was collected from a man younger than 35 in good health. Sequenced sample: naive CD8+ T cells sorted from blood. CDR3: CASSLRGSSSYEQYF. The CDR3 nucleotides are TGTGCCAGCAGTTTAAGGGGCTCAAGCTCCTACGAGCAGTACTTC.